What follows is one TCR beta chain and its context. The sample originates from a study of T cell changes during pregnancy in multiple sclerosis. Sequencing was performed with immunoSEQ multiplex PCR; in TCRdb, only in-frame clones are kept and a portion is missing. The repertoire holds 55,000 to 70,000 clones, with roughly nine tenths as singletons. This clonotype was sampled from a female donor in good health, enrolled as a control in a pregnancy study. The specimen comprised peripheral blood, sampled in the first trimester of pregnancy.

This CDR3 is CASSHGWGLAGASSSYNEQFF. The DNA of the CDR3 is TGCGCCAGCAGCCACGGGTGGGGACTAGCGGGAGCCTCAAGCTCCTACAATGAGCAGTTCTTC. The chain is built from TRBV4-1 and TRBJ2-1, with TRBD2 matching 14 bases. Germline V gene sequence: CDR1 MGHRA, CDR2 YSYEKL. The CDR3 is 21 amino acids. J was trimmed by 0 bases and V by 3 bases; bases with no gene match: 13.